This T cell receptor (beta chain) was observed in a study of blood T cell repertoires in COVID-19. At the level of the study: Italy, Spain and the United States were the sources of the convalescent and acute COVID-19 samples.

All enrollees were about 18 to 89 years old and from fewer than 25 US areas. This CDR3 comprises 15 residues. J lost 3 bases, V lost 6 bases, and 1 base had no gene match. Germline assignment: CDR1 MDHEN and CDR2 SYDVKM. Clones were read by immunoSEQ multiplex PCR, and TCRdb kept only the in-frame ones, dropping some. Of 150,000 to 200,000 clones detected, less than 90% appear once; the ten largest clones hold nearly 8%. V is TRBV28 and J is TRBJ2-2; TRBD2 aligns across 13 bases. This TCR was sampled from a woman aged 50 to 60 who had recovered from COVID-19. The sample was PBMCs or T cells enriched from blood (not recorded which). CDR3 DNA: TGTGCCAGCAGGACTAGCGGGGGGTACACCGGGGAGCTGTTTTTT. Translated, it gives CASRTSGGYTGELFF.